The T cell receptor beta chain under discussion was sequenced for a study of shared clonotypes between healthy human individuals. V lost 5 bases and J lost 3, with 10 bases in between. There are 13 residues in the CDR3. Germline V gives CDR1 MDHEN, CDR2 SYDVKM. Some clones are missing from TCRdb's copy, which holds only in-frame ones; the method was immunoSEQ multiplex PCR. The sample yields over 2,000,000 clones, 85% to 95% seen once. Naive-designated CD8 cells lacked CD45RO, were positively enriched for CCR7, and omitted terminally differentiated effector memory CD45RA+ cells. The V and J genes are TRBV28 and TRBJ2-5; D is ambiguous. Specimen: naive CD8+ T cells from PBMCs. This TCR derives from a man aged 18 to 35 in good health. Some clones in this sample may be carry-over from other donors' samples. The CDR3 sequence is CASSPAPEETQYF. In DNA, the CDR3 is TGTGCCAGCAGTCCCGCCCCCGAAGAGACCCAGTACTTC.